The clone carrying this T cell receptor beta chain has a count of ten or more. The antigen remains undetermined. Every naive CD8 library was made from between roughly 18,000 and 1,000,000 sorted cells with 10%, 30% or 50% RNA. Researchers sorted naive CD8 T cells as cells that were CD8+CD4-CCR7+CD45RA+. This record belongs to a study of molecular identifiers for immune sequencing clone quantification. In the study overall: In the replicates, RNA derived from 20,000 or 100,000 naive CD8 cells was divided into five parts, and four were sequenced.

Study-level points and caveats: The study found clones above 20 RNA copies held over 97% of effector molecules and under 1% in naive cells.

Germline V CDR1 and CDR2: SGHNT, YYREEE (reference sequence). The germline V and J ends were trimmed by 2 bases and 8 bases, with 7 bases remaining between them. This CDR3 region has 12 residues. Each CDR3 protein is one row after TCRdb ran MiXCR on the PCR reads. The data show about 640,000 distinct CDR3 sequences, with just under 20% seen just once and 0.7% to 1% held by the top ten. The rearrangement joins TRBV5-4 to TRBJ1-4; D is ambiguous. This clonotype originated in a human donor in good health. Some libraries in this study had Jurkat cell RNA spiked in. The specimen was naive CD8+ T cells from blood, with Jurkat cell RNA spiked in. Sample subset: FACS-sorted CD8+CD4-CCR7+CD45RA+ naive T cells. As DNA, the CDR3 is TGTGCCAGCAGCTTACACGACGAAAAACTGTTTTTT. Protein: CASSLHDEKLFF.